This TCR beta chain was captured in a study of shared clonotypes between healthy human individuals. CDR1 MNHEY and CDR2 SVGAGI come from the germline V gene. V was pared by 0 bases and J by 5 bases, with 9 bases of the junction left unmatched. This CDR3 is built from 16 residues. Data came from immunoSEQ multiplex PCR; TCRdb stores just in-frame clones and leaves some out. The sample holds a few million clones, 90% to 96% seen once. The receptor was derived from a man between 18 and 35 years old in good health. This chain joins TRBV6-5 and TRBJ1-2, with 7 bases identical to TRBD1. The sample consisted of naive CD4+ T cells sorted from blood. Documented subset: CD45RA+ positively selected. In DNA form, the CDR3 reads TGTGCCAGCAGTTACTCGAATCTGGGACAGATTTATGGCTACACCTTC. Translated, it gives CASSYSNLGQIYGYTF.